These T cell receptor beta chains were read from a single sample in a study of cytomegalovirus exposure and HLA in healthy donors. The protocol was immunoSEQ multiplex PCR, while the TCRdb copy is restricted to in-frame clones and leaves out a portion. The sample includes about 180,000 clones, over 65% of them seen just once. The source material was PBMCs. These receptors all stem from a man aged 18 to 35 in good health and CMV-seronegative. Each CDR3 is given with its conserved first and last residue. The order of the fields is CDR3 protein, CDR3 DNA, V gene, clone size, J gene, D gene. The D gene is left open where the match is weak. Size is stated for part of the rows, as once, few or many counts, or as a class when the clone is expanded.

cdr3_aa: CSVPSGAGYNEQFF; cdr3_nt: TGCAGCGTCCCTTCAGGGGCCGGCTACAATGAGCAGTTCTTC; v_call: TRBV29-1; clone_size: -; j_call: TRBJ2-1; d_call: -
cdr3_aa: CASSRGTSGNQPQHF; cdr3_nt: TGTGCCAGCAGTCGAGGGACATCCGGCAATCAGCCCCAGCATTTT; v_call: TRBV6-6; clone_size: -; j_call: TRBJ1-5; d_call: -
cdr3_aa: CASSQPDRENTEAFF; cdr3_nt: TGCGCCAGCAGCCAGCCGGACAGGGAGAACACTGAAGCTTTCTTT; v_call: TRBV4-1; clone_size: -; j_call: TRBJ1-1; d_call: TRBD1
cdr3_aa: CATWGDRDHQPQHF; cdr3_nt: TGTGCCACCTGGGGGGACAGGGATCATCAGCCCCAGCATTTT; v_call: TRBV19; clone_size: -; j_call: TRBJ1-5; d_call: TRBD1
cdr3_aa: CATSRGGLAGSYEQYF; cdr3_nt: TGTGCCACCAGCAGAGGGGGGTTAGCGGGTTCCTACGAGCAGTACTTC; v_call: TRBV15; clone_size: few; j_call: TRBJ2-7; d_call: TRBD2
cdr3_aa: CASSLSGENQPQHF; cdr3_nt: TGTGCCAGCAGTTTGTCAGGGGAGAATCAGCCCCAGCATTTT; v_call: TRBV6-6; clone_size: -; j_call: TRBJ1-5; d_call: -
cdr3_aa: CASSVEAAVRTDTQYF; cdr3_nt: TGTGCCAGCAGCGTAGAGGCAGCGGTTCGCACAGATACGCAGTATTTT; v_call: TRBV9; clone_size: few; j_call: TRBJ2-3; d_call: -
cdr3_aa: CASSSQENYGYTF; cdr3_nt: TGTGCCAGCAGTTCACAGGAAAACTATGGCTACACCTTC; v_call: TRBV6-1; clone_size: few; j_call: TRBJ1-2; d_call: -
cdr3_aa: CASSSGNYGYTF; cdr3_nt: TGTGCCAGCAGCTCCGGGAACTATGGCTACACCTTC; v_call: TRBV13; clone_size: -; j_call: TRBJ1-2; d_call: -
cdr3_aa: CASSLSTGPLSVGYTF; cdr3_nt: TGCGCCAGCAGCTTGTCGACAGGGCCCCTATCAGTTGGCTACACCTTC; v_call: TRBV5-1; clone_size: few; j_call: TRBJ1-2; d_call: TRBD1
cdr3_aa: CASSRGTGRETQYF; cdr3_nt: TGTGCCAGCAGCCGCGGGACAGGGAGGGAGACCCAGTACTTC; v_call: TRBV7-9; clone_size: -; j_call: TRBJ2-5; d_call: TRBD1
cdr3_aa: CANPWGGWQETQYF; cdr3_nt: TGTGCCAATCCCTGGGGGGGTTGGCAAGAGACCCAGTACTTC; v_call: TRBV6-5; clone_size: few; j_call: TRBJ2-5; d_call: TRBD2
cdr3_aa: CAWSVLAGDGTGELFF; cdr3_nt: TGTGCCTGGAGTGTACTAGCGGGAGATGGCACCGGGGAGCTGTTTTTT; v_call: TRBV30; clone_size: -; j_call: TRBJ2-2; d_call: TRBD2
cdr3_aa: CASSQDLAGGRKTQYF; cdr3_nt: TGTGCCAGCAGCCAAGATCTAGCGGGGGGGCGGAAGACCCAGTACTTC; v_call: TRBV4-2; clone_size: -; j_call: TRBJ2-5; d_call: TRBD2
cdr3_aa: CASRAGLNSNQPQHF; cdr3_nt: TGTGCCAGCAGGGCGGGACTCAATAGCAATCAGCCCCAGCATTTT; v_call: TRBV7-2; clone_size: -; j_call: TRBJ1-5; d_call: -
cdr3_aa: CASSLGVAGASTDTQYF; cdr3_nt: TGTGCCAGCAGCTTAGGGGTAGCGGGGGCTAGCACAGATACGCAGTATTTT; v_call: TRBV7-6; clone_size: -; j_call: TRBJ2-3; d_call: TRBD2
cdr3_aa: CASSQPGGGFDEQFF; cdr3_nt: TGTGCCAGCAGTCAGCCGGGAGGTGGGTTCGATGAGCAGTTCTTC; v_call: TRBV13; clone_size: -; j_call: TRBJ2-1; d_call: TRBD2
cdr3_aa: CASSSGVGGNTIYF; cdr3_nt: TGTGCCAGCAGCTCAGGGGTCGGCGGGAACACCATATATTTT; v_call: TRBV7-8; clone_size: -; j_call: TRBJ1-3; d_call: -
cdr3_aa: CASSDRDDQPQHF; cdr3_nt: TGTGCCAGCAGCGACAGGGACGATCAGCCCCAGCATTTT; v_call: TRBV9; clone_size: -; j_call: TRBJ1-5; d_call: -
cdr3_aa: CASSFQGGYEQYF; cdr3_nt: TGTGCCAGCAGCTTCCAGGGAGGGTACGAGCAGTACTTC; v_call: TRBV11-2; clone_size: -; j_call: TRBJ2-7; d_call: TRBD2
cdr3_aa: CASGSRQGGTEAFF; cdr3_nt: TGTGCTAGTGGTTCCCGACAGGGAGGTACTGAAGCTTTCTTT; v_call: TRBV12-5; clone_size: -; j_call: TRBJ1-1; d_call: TRBD1
cdr3_aa: CASSVNHQGDEQYF; cdr3_nt: TGTGCCAGCAGCGTTAATCATCAGGGGGACGAGCAGTACTTC; v_call: TRBV9; clone_size: -; j_call: TRBJ2-7; d_call: TRBD1
cdr3_aa: CASSEMAGDPRDEQYF; cdr3_nt: TGTGCCAGCAGCGAAATGGCGGGAGATCCCCGGGACGAGCAGTACTTC; v_call: TRBV11-3; clone_size: once; j_call: TRBJ2-7; d_call: TRBD2
cdr3_aa: CASSEAQGAIYEQYF; cdr3_nt: TGTGCCAGCAGTGAAGCGCAGGGGGCGATCTACGAGCAGTACTTC; v_call: TRBV2; clone_size: -; j_call: TRBJ2-7; d_call: TRBD1
cdr3_aa: CASSLMGGQAEAFF; cdr3_nt: TGTGCCAGCAGTTTGATGGGCGGACAGGCCGAAGCTTTCTTT; v_call: TRBV28; clone_size: -; j_call: TRBJ1-1; d_call: TRBD1
cdr3_aa: CASSPGRGAQWYNEQFF; cdr3_nt: TGTGCCAGCTCACCGGGGCGCGGGGCGCAGTGGTACAATGAGCAGTTCTTC; v_call: TRBV18; clone_size: -; j_call: TRBJ2-1; d_call: -
cdr3_aa: CASSLARIGTGVTGELFF; cdr3_nt: TGCGCCAGCAGCTTGGCAAGAATCGGGACAGGAGTCACCGGGGAGCTGTTTTTT; v_call: TRBV5-1; clone_size: -; j_call: TRBJ2-2; d_call: TRBD1
cdr3_aa: CASRSGTSGEETQYF; cdr3_nt: TGTGCCAGCAGGTCCGGGACTAGCGGGGAAGAGACCCAGTACTTC; v_call: TRBV6-5; clone_size: -; j_call: TRBJ2-5; d_call: TRBD2
cdr3_aa: CASSQPGGGQGIQYF; cdr3_nt: TGTGCCAGCAGCCAACCTGGGGGCGGGCAGGGCATTCAGTACTTC; v_call: TRBV7-2; clone_size: once; j_call: TRBJ2-4; d_call: -
cdr3_aa: CASSLGGVEGQTYGYTF; cdr3_nt: TGTGCCAGCAGCTTAGGAGGCGTCGAGGGACAGACCTATGGCTACACCTTC; v_call: TRBV7-9; clone_size: -; j_call: TRBJ1-2; d_call: TRBD1
cdr3_aa: CAWSGAGGAKNIQYF; cdr3_nt: TGTGCCTGGAGTGGCGCGGGGGGGGCCAAAAACATTCAGTACTTC; v_call: TRBV30; clone_size: once; j_call: TRBJ2-4; d_call: TRBD2
cdr3_aa: CASSWPDRGLFEQYF; cdr3_nt: TGTGCCAGCAGCTGGCCTGACAGGGGCCTTTTCGAGCAGTACTTC; v_call: TRBV7-9; clone_size: -; j_call: TRBJ2-7; d_call: TRBD1
cdr3_aa: CASSQALLRDRNQPQHF; cdr3_nt: TGTGCCAGCAGCCAAGCTCTGCTCCGGGACAGAAATCAGCCCCAGCATTTT; v_call: TRBV4-2; clone_size: -; j_call: TRBJ1-5; d_call: TRBD1
cdr3_aa: CASTPSGPQKYNEQFF; cdr3_nt: TGCGCCAGCACCCCTAGCGGCCCCCAAAAGTACAATGAGCAGTTCTTC; v_call: TRBV5-1; clone_size: -; j_call: TRBJ2-1; d_call: TRBD2
cdr3_aa: CASTARSQGAEAFF; cdr3_nt: TGTGCCAGCACCGCCCGCTCCCAGGGGGCTGAAGCTTTCTTT; v_call: TRBV6-1; clone_size: -; j_call: TRBJ1-1; d_call: TRBD1